The 31 T cell receptor beta chains listed next were all sequenced from one sample in a study of tumor-infiltrating lymphocytes in oesophageal squamous cell carcinoma. TCRdb passed the PCR reads through MiXCR, listing each CDR3 protein once. The sample has approximately 18,000 distinct CDR3 sequences; 40% to 45% are singletons. Sequenced: esophageal tumor tissue. The receptors here all came from a male donor with esophageal squamous cell carcinoma.

The CDR3 DNA follows: TGTGCCACGTCCGACAGTATCAATGAGCAGTACTTC. The encoded protein is CATSDSINEQYF. This chain joins TRBV15 and TRBJ2-5; the D gene is possibly TRBD1 (5 bases). Germline CDR1 LNHNV, CDR2 YYDKDF (reference sequence). This CDR3 comprises 12 residues. The V gene lost 9 bases and the J gene lost 11 bases, with 19 bases spanning the gap.

The rearrangement uses TRBV6-6 and TRBJ2-7; D perhaps matches TRBD1 (5 bases). The tail of the sequence fits TRBJ1-2 better, so the J call may be wrong. CDR1 and CDR2 from the germline V gene are MNHNY and SVGAGI (reference sequence). The CDR3 spans 16 residues. For the CDR3, the DNA is TGTGCCAGCAGTTACTGGGTTGAGGGGCCGAACTATGGCTACACCTTC. It translates to CASSYWVEGPNYGYTF.

In regard to this clonotype: This may arise from a read error, as a much more abundant clone is one base away. The chain carries TRBV10-3 and TRBJ2-7; the D gene is possibly TRBD2 (5 bases). Gene TRBJ2-1 matches the end of the DNA better, so the J call may be wrong. The CDR3 covers 14 residues. Germline CDR1 and CDR2: ENHRY and SYGVKD. The CDR3 is CATGKGAQSYEQFF. The DNA of the CDR3 is TGTGCCACCGGGAAAGGTGCCCAATCCTACGAGCAGTTCTTC.

This clonotype appeared many times. The chain has TRBV5-6 and TRBJ2-5; 11 bases are a match to TRBD2. Germline V lookup: CDR1 SGHDT, CDR2 YYEEEE. J lost 5 bases, V lost 1 base, and 7 bases had no gene match. There are 16 residues in the CDR3. The CDR3 sequence is CASSLLSGRVGETQYF. The CDR3 coding sequence is TGTGCCAGCAGCTTGCTTAGCGGGAGGGTAGGGGAGACCCAGTACTTC.

This clonotype was counted once. The chain recombines TRBV7-6 with TRBJ2-3; D gene uncertain. Germline CDR1 SGHVS, CDR2 FNYEAQ. Trimming took off 5 bases at V and 2 bases at J, with 2 bases between the two ends. CDR3 size: 11 residues. CDR3 sequence: CASSLTDTQYF. CDR3 sequence (DNA): TGTGCCAGCAGCCTCACAGATACGCAGTATTTT.

This clonotype was observed many times. This chain joins TRBV6-1 and TRBJ1-1; D is ambiguous. V lost 6 bases and J 4 bases, leaving 18 bases between the germline ends. The CDR3 loop spans 15 amino acids. Germline V gives CDR1 MNHNS, CDR2 SASEGT. The CDR3 region is CASRPAKGGGTEAFF. In DNA form, the CDR3 reads TGTGCCAGCAGACCCGCCAAGGGAGGCGGCACTGAAGCTTTCTTT.

This sequence joins TRBV28 and TRBJ1-1; D remains unclear. The V end lost 3 bases, the J end lost 6 bases, and 14 bases lay between the germline ends. Looked up from germline, CDR1 is MDHEN and CDR2 is SYDVKM. The CDR3 totals 14 residues. Here the CDR3 DNA reads TGTGCCAGCAGTTTTGCCCGGGTTGGCTCTGAAGCTTTCTTT. Encoded protein: CASSFARVGSEAFF.

Relative to its sample, this clonotype is medium-sized (0.01 to 0.1%). The V gene is TRBV7-8, the J gene TRBJ2-1; weak D call: TRBD2 (6 bases). Trimming left V 1 base short and J 4 bases short, with 11 bases between. From germline, CDR1 is SGHVS and CDR2 FQNEAQ. The CDR3 sequence is 15 residues long. In DNA form, the CDR3 reads TGTGCCAGCAGCTTAGATCTGGGGACTTACAATGAGCAGTTCTTC. It yields the protein CASSLDLGTYNEQFF. The variable domain in full, completed from reference TRBV7-8 and TRBJ2-1, reads GAGVSQSPRYKVAKRGQDVALRCDPISGHVSLFWYQQALGQGPEFLTYFQNEAQLDKSGLPSDRFFAERPEGSVSTLKIQRTQQEDSAVYLCASSLDLGTYNEQFFGPGTRLTVL.

About this clonotype itself: A much larger clonotype is one base distant, so this may be a read error. This CDR3 fails to terminate in the conserved phenylalanine or tryptophan, so it likely reflects a read error. V gene TRBV5-3 combines with J gene TRBJ1-2; tentatively, D is TRBD1 (6 bases). TRBV5-3 is an ORF, with its function uncertain. The CDR3 is made up of 14 amino acids. Trimming left V 8 bases short and J 2 bases short, with 16 bases between. CDR3 DNA sequence: TGTGCCAGCGGGTACAGGGACCAGAACTATGGCTACACCTTA. Amino acid sequence: CASGYRDQNYGYTL.

V gene TRBV7-6 combines with J gene TRBJ2-5; D unresolved. The J call may be mistaken, given a closer DNA end match to TRBJ2-1. This CDR3 has 15 amino acids. Germline V lookup: CDR1 SGHVS, CDR2 FNYEAQ. The CDR3 spells CASSSDTWGRNEQFF. Written as DNA, the CDR3 is TGTGCCAGCAGTTCCGATACCTGGGGAAGGAATGAGCAGTTCTTC.

In this sample, this clonotype turned up many times. The chain combines TRBV19 with TRBJ2-1; TRBD2 matches at 7 bases. V was pared by 6 bases and J by 9 bases, with 11 bases of the junction left unmatched. CDR1 is LNHDA and CDR2 is SQIVND in the germline V gene (reference sequence). The CDR3 is 14 residues long. CDR3 sequence: CASSTGGYSIEQFF. CDR3 in DNA: TGTGCCAGTAGCACCGGGGGGTACTCTATTGAGCAGTTCTTC.

On this clonotype: One end of the junction is discordant with germline, which a read error may explain. J is TRBJ2-6 and V is TRBV7-9; D remains unclear. From germline, CDR1 is SEHNR and CDR2 FQNEAQ (reference sequence). CDR3 size: 13 residues. The CDR3 is CASSLVGNSPLHF. DNA of the CDR3: TGTGCCAGCAGCTTAGTAGGGAATTCACCCCTCCACTTC.

In this sample, this clonotype turned up many times. The rearrangement joins TRBV12-3 or TRBV12-4 to TRBJ1-1, with TRBD1 identical over 7 bases. The length of the CDR3 is 17 residues. V lost 6 bases and J lost 5; bases outside the gene matches: 18. CDR3 sequence (DNA): TGTGCCAGCAGCCGCGGGACAGCATCGTCGGGGGGGACTGAAGCTTTCTTT. Residues: CASSRGTASSGGTEAFF.

The sample holds a few counts of this clonotype. The genes are TRBV7-2 and TRBJ1-5; D not certain. This CDR3 is 15 amino acids long. The germline V gene encodes CDR1 SGHTA and CDR2 FQGNSA. The ends were cut back, 1 base at V and 5 bases at J, with 12 bases in the middle. As DNA, the CDR3 is TGTGCCAGCAGCTTAGTGGCAGGAGAGGATCAGCCCCAGCATTTT. Its protein is CASSLVAGEDQPQHF.

V gene TRBV11-1 combines with J gene TRBJ2-1, with 13 bases aligning to TRBD2. Trimming at V came to 3 bases and at J to 4 bases, leaving 6 bases not matched to a gene. Germline CDR1 is SGHAT and CDR2 is FQDESV (reference sequence). The CDR3 has 17 residues. The DNA of the CDR3 is TGTGCCAGCAGCTTCCCCGGGACTAGCGGGGATTACAATGAGCAGTTCTTC. This encodes CASSFPGTSGDYNEQFF.

In regard to this clonotype: The conserved closing phenylalanine or tryptophan is absent in this CDR3, likely reflecting a read error. Because the CDR3's place on the DNA is in doubt, the DNA is left out and the CDR3 is given as listed by TCRdb. The chain joins TRBV5-1 to TRBJ2-7; the table assigns TRBD2, which was not confirmed against the DNA. CDR1 and CDR2 from the germline V gene are SGHRS and YFSETQ. The CDR3 has 16 residues if both end residues are counted. The chain's CDR3 is CASSSRHGYYGYTFGS.

Notes on this clonotype: At one of its ends the junction is not consistent with the germline gene, which may arise from a read error. The gene calls are TRBV7-2 and TRBJ2-1, with 7 bases fitting TRBD1. This CDR3 has 13 amino acids. Germline CDR1 reads SGHTA; CDR2 reads FQGNSA. The CDR3 DNA follows: TGTGCCAGCAGCGATACAGGGGATTCACCCCTCCACTTC. This sequence encodes CASSDTGDSPLHF.

The chain is built from TRBV4-3 and TRBJ2-3; TRBD2 agrees at 8 bases. The DNA end is more similar to TRBJ2-1, so the J call may be wrong. The CDR3 has 14 residues. The germline CDR1 and CDR2 sequences are LGHNA and YSLEER. The chain's CDR3 is CASSPRLAMHEQFF. The CDR3 nucleotides read TGCGCCAGCAGCCCGCGACTAGCGATGCATGAGCAGTTCTTC.

This clonotype was observed at least ten times. The conserved final phenylalanine or tryptophan is absent from the CDR3, which likely points to a read error. It is unclear where the CDR3 begins or ends on the DNA, so no DNA is shown, and the CDR3 is as TCRdb lists it. V usage is TRBV7-2 and J usage is TRBJ2-1; the table's D call of TRBD1 was not tested on the DNA. Germline V gene sequence: CDR1 SGHTA, CDR2 FQGNSA. The CDR3 comprises 16 residues, both ends counted. The chain's CDR3 is CASSPDRGTYGYTFGS.

The chain uses TRBV7-8 and TRBJ2-5; 9 positions agree with TRBD1. This CDR3 is 16 amino acids long. With V trimmed by 5 bases and J by 5 bases, 12 bases remained unmatched. Germline lookup yields CDR1 SGHVS and CDR2 FQNEAQ. The CDR3 DNA reads TGTGCCAGCAGCCCCGCCGGGACAGGGTTTTTGGAGACCCAGTACTTC. Its translation is CASSPAGTGFLETQYF.

This clonotype was recorded many times. This chain links TRBV10-3 with TRBJ2-5; 7 bases are a match to TRBD2. The CDR3 has 15 amino acids. Germline CDR1 reads ENHRY; CDR2 reads SYGVKD. Unmatched junction bases numbered 8, after V lost 6 bases and J lost 1 base. CDR3 bases: TGTGCCATCAGCACGCAGGCGGGGGTCCAAGAGACCCAGTACTTC. Encoded protein: CAISTQAGVQETQYF.

Worth noting for this clonotype: A read error is possible here, since a much larger clone lies one base away. The chain links TRBV12-3 or TRBV12-4 to TRBJ2-3; possible D gene TRBD1, 8 bases. The assigned J gene may be wrong: the sequence end matches TRBJ2-1 better. The CDR3 totals 14 residues. The CDR3 nucleotides read TGTGCCAGCAGTTCCTCGACAGGGGACTACGAGCAGTTCTTC. Its translation is CASSSSTGDYEQFF.

This clonotype appeared many times. V gene TRBV4-1 combines with J gene TRBJ1-5; D gene uncertain. The germline CDR1 and CDR2 sequences are MGHRA and YSYEKL. This CDR3 spans 15 amino acids. V was cut by 1 base and J by 0 bases, with 7 bases left in between. CDR3 region: CASSQVTGSNQPQHF. In nucleotides, the CDR3 is TGCGCCAGCAGCCAAGTCACCGGTAGCAATCAGCCCCAGCATTTT.

This clonotype appeared a single time. The chain couples TRBV7-2 to TRBJ2-5, with D possibly matching TRBD1 (5 bases). Matching the DNA end better, TRBJ1-2 makes the J call doubtful. The CDR3 is made up of 14 amino acids. Germline V lookup: CDR1 SGHTA, CDR2 FQGNSA. CDR3 bases: TGTGCCAGCAGCTTAGCGGCAGGGAGCTATGGCTACACCTTC. This codes for CASSLAAGSYGYTF.

The rearrangement links TRBV7-4 to TRBJ2-5; D gene ambiguous. The J call may be incorrect, as the DNA end agrees better with TRBJ2-1. Germline V gives CDR1 SGHVT, CDR2 SQSDAQ. The CDR3 is made up of 12 amino acids. This CDR3 reads CASSWDYNEQFF. The CDR3, as DNA: TGTGCCAGCAGCTGGGACTACAATGAGCAGTTCTTC.

The chain has TRBV7-2 and TRBJ2-3; 10 bases are a match to TRBD1. Gene TRBJ2-7 matches the end of the DNA better, so the J call may be wrong. CDR1 and CDR2 from the germline V gene are SGHTA and FQGNSA. This CDR3 contains 13 residues. The CDR3 region has the DNA TGTGCCAGCAGCTTAAGGACAGGGGGCGAGCAGTACTTC. As protein: CASSLRTGGEQYF.

This clonotype was counted only a few times. The J gene is TRBJ1-5, the V gene TRBV19; D unresolved. The germline V and J ends were trimmed by 5 bases and 8 bases, with 19 bases remaining between them. This CDR3 has 15 amino acids. Germline V gene lookup returns CDR1 LNHDA and CDR2 SQIVND (reference sequence). CDR3 amino acids: CASSPPLGGSEPQHF. In DNA, the CDR3 is TGTGCCAGTAGTCCCCCCTTAGGAGGGTCCGAGCCCCAGCATTTT.

The V and J genes are TRBV25-1 and TRBJ2-7; perhaps TRBD1 as D (5 bases). The better agreement between TRBJ2-5 and the DNA end casts doubt on the J call. Germline V gene lookup returns CDR1 MGHDK and CDR2 SYGVNS. The CDR3 covers 13 residues. The CDR3 spells CASRDRYQETQYF. The CDR3 DNA sequence: TGTGCCAGCCGCGACAGATACCAAGAGACCCAGTACTTC.

This clonotype has a handful of counts. The chain links TRBV7-3 to TRBJ2-4, with TRBD2 matching 16 bases. The end of the DNA is better explained by TRBJ2-1, so the J call may be wrong. The CDR3 totals 19 residues. The germline CDR1 and CDR2 sequences are SGHTA and FQGTGA. The DNA of the CDR3 is TGTGCCAGCAGCACCTCCGGCGGGACTAGCGGGGGGGCTTTGAATGAGCAGTTCTTC. The encoded protein is CASSTSGGTSGGALNEQFF.

This clonotype was seen more than once but under ten times. V gene TRBV7-3 combines with J gene TRBJ2-7; D possibly corresponds to TRBD2 (5 bases). Germline CDR1 reads SGHTA; CDR2 reads FQGTGA. The CDR3 contains 15 residues. The V gene lost 1 base and the J gene lost 7 bases, with 17 bases spanning the gap. The CDR3 DNA follows: TGTGCCAGCAGCTTAAGGGAGACCCCCTACAATGAGCAGTACTTC. It specifies CASSLRETPYNEQYF.

This clonotype appeared many times. A much larger clonotype is one base distant, so this may be a read error. The genes are TRBV11-3 and TRBJ2-3, with D perhaps assigned TRBD1 or TRBD2 (5 bases each). The CDR3 contains 12 residues. The V and J ends lost 8 bases and 14 bases respectively, with 20 bases between them. Germline V CDR1 and CDR2: SGHNT, YENEEA. The CDR3 nucleotides are TGTGCCAGCGAGGGGAGCACCGGGGAGCTGTATTTT. This encodes CASEGSTGELYF.